This T cell receptor beta chain comes out of a study of blood T cell repertoires in COVID-19. Turning to the study itself: COVID-19 samples, acute and convalescent, were from the United States, Italy and Spain. In each case, the material was cDNA or gDNA derived from T cells, B-cell-depleted T cells, or PBMCs.

Original data processing: Counts of nucleated cells, estimated from reference gene primer amplification, were obtained. The protocol was immunoSEQ multiplex PCR, while the TCRdb copy is restricted to in-frame clones and leaves out a portion. The V and J calls and the clone size are those of that table, but D and trimming were determined from the DNA. The sample gives some 100,000 clones, around 82% of which show up once; around 7.3% is in the top ten. Material for sequencing was peripheral blood. This clonotype was obtained from a man aged 45-65 years with active or convalescent COVID-19.

CDR3 sequence: CASSLDRAGGAFF. CDR3 DNA: TGTGCCAGCAGTTTGGACAGGGCGGGAGGGGCTTTCTTT. V usage is TRBV6-6 and J usage is TRBJ1-1, with 8 nucleotides matching TRBD1. The CDR3 runs 13 residues. V lost 4 bases to trimming and J lost 11 bases; unmatched junction nucleotides: 9. Germline V CDR1 and CDR2: MNHNY, SVGAGI (reference sequence).